Listed below are T cell receptor beta chains from one sample, sequenced in a study of T cells after yellow fever vaccination. TCRdb processed the 5' RACE reads anew with MiXCR; each CDR3 protein has one entry. This table holds about 550,000 distinct CDR3 sequences, about a fifth found once. This sample comprised PBMCs, obtained 15 days after the yellow fever booster vaccination. The receptor set was obtained from a man younger than 40 who received the YFV17D yellow fever vaccine. CDR3s include the opening cysteine and the closing phenylalanine or tryptophan. The order of the fields is V gene, J gene, CDR3 protein.

TRBV5-1	TRBJ2-6	CASSWEGTGANVLTF
TRBV20-1	TRBJ2-5	CSAPSIGQETQYF
TRBV4-3	TRBJ2-3	CATSLAGGVDTQYF
TRBV12-3/TRBV12-4	TRBJ2-7	CASSSGPVTIQYF
TRBV24-1	TRBJ2-1	CATSDYGGHTTYNEQFF
TRBV20-1	TRBJ2-7	CSARDGTYEQYF
TRBV18	TRBJ1-2	CASSQDGRAYGYTF
TRBV20-1	TRBJ2-7	CSAPGRRTYEQYF
TRBV10-3	TRBJ2-3	CAISEDGGSATDTQYF
TRBV5-6	TRBJ2-7	CASSVGGTTGSRYEQYF
TRBV27	TRBJ2-2	CASAGPAGDTGELFF
TRBV18	TRBJ2-3	CASSRASGNSGLLTDTQYF
TRBV20-1	TRBJ2-2	CCFCGLAGETNTGELFF
TRBV12-3/TRBV12-4	TRBJ2-1	CASSYPQFGNEQFF
TRBV10-3	TRBJ2-7	CAISEYREDEQYF
TRBV18	TRBJ2-3	CASSPPGTSTDTQYF
TRBV12-3/TRBV12-4	TRBJ1-1	CASRSGTGGSYTEAFF
TRBV7-2	TRBJ2-7	CASSLSRLAYEQYF
TRBV7-2	TRBJ2-1	CASSSLAGVYNEQFF
TRBV21-1	TRBJ2-3	CASRTGDTQYF
TRBV14	TRBJ2-7	CASSQPPRTTGLSGEQYF
TRBV7-2	TRBJ2-5	CASSLEVGWETQYF
TRBV27	TRBJ2-1	CASSLRVGQGGRGEQFF
TRBV5-1	TRBJ2-5	CASTRFEPQGTQYF
TRBV6-1	TRBJ1-4	CASGELTNEKLFF
TRBV6-1	TRBJ2-3	CASRNRGLGGTDTQYF
TRBV7-2	TRBJ1-1	CASSPQSRYTEAFF
TRBV7-2	TRBJ2-7	CASSLSSEQYF
TRBV5-5	TRBJ2-7	CASSLFTGQASYEQYF
TRBV6-2/TRBV6-3	TRBJ2-7	CASSSAGTTYEQYF
TRBV20-1	TRBJ2-1	CSARVAGGPYYNEQFF
TRBV20-1	TRBJ2-5	CSAPWRDQETQYF
TRBV23-1	TRBJ2-3	CASSHVPGQGSTDTQYF
TRBV20-1	TRBJ2-7	CSARAGTGAPFYEQYF
TRBV30	TRBJ2-3	CARDSSGSSGDTQYF
TRBV7-2	TRBJ2-1	CASTSLADSYNEQFF
TRBV25-1	TRBJ2-3	CASSGTSVIPTDTQYF
TRBV18	TRBJ2-2	CASSSSMGGTGELFF
TRBV10-1	TRBJ2-5	CASKKRQGGGDQYF
TRBV5-1	TRBJ2-5	CASSSNTGKETQYF
TRBV12-3/TRBV12-4	TRBJ2-1	CASQSLAAHNEQFF
TRBV7-8	TRBJ2-1	CASSSGRRFLYEQFF
TRBV6-2/TRBV6-3	TRBJ2-3	CASTSRGGTTDTQYF
TRBV5-1	TRBJ1-4	CASSPFAGGDEKLFF
TRBV5-1	TRBJ2-7	CASTPGTSGYEQYF
TRBV12-3/TRBV12-4	TRBJ2-7	CASSPSPWTGTYEQYF
TRBV10-3	TRBJ2-3	CAISALEARQYF
TRBV25-1	TRBJ2-7	CASSTSTGYEQYF
TRBV20-1	TRBJ1-5	CSAPKSGPEEPQHF
TRBV29-1	TRBJ1-2	CSVGSGGYGYTF
TRBV10-3	TRBJ2-3	CAISTGTDTQYF
TRBV6-2/TRBV6-3	TRBJ1-1	CASRTVSTEAFF
TRBV24-1	TRBJ2-1	CATSDLNGDEQFF
TRBV5-1	-	CASVAGGGNEQYF
TRBV4-3	TRBJ2-5	CASSQGDQETQYF